The 17 T cell receptor beta chains presented below share a single source sample, sequenced in a study of T-cell memory formation after mild COVID-19. One entry per CDR3 protein, called by TCRdb with MiXCR from the 5' RACE reads. The repertoire holds 100,000 to 150,000 distinct CDR3 sequences, with 16% as singletons. The sample was PBMCs or a T cell subset sorted from them (not recorded which). These TCRs come from an adult woman who had mild COVID-19 (a few samples of this study predate the infection). Cell type and time point are not known.

The table lists this clonotype with a few counts. This sequence joins TRBV5-1 and TRBJ2-1, with 9 bases aligning to TRBD1. CDR3 length: 12 amino acids. CDR1 SGHRS and CDR2 YFSETQ come from the germline V gene. Trimming removed 4 bases from V and 14 bases from J; junction bases left unmatched: 7. The chain's CDR3 is CASSNPGQGKFF. CDR3 sequence (DNA): TGCGCCAGCAGCAATCCGGGACAGGGCAAGTTCTTC.

As DNA, the CDR3 is TGCGCCAGTCGGCATGATTGGAGCTCTGGAAACACCATATATTTT. Encoded protein: CASRHDWSSGNTIYF. The V gene is TRBV5-1, the J gene TRBJ1-3; unclear D gene. The CDR3 runs 15 residues. The ends were cut back, 8 bases at V and 0 bases at J, with 15 bases in the middle. Germline V gene lookup returns CDR1 SGHRS and CDR2 YFSETQ. The whole variable domain, remainder taken from reference TRBV5-1 and TRBJ1-3, is KAGVTQTPRYLIKTRGQQVTLSCSPISGHRSVSWYQQTPGQGLQFLFEYFSETQRNKGNFPGRFSGRQFSNSRSEMNVSTLELGDSALYLCASRHDWSSGNTIYFGEGSWLTVV.

This chain links TRBV12-3 or TRBV12-4 with TRBJ2-6; no firm D call. V was clipped by 3 bases and J by 4 bases, with 10 bases between them. This CDR3 has 15 amino acids. CDR3 DNA sequence: TGTGCCAGCAGTTTTGGGTCGCGAGGGGCCAACGTCCTGACTTTC. Translated, it gives CASSFGSRGANVLTF.

This clonotype was observed a handful of times. The V and J genes are TRBV3-1 and TRBJ2-4; D is ambiguous. The CDR3 is made up of 13 amino acids. The germline gives CDR1 LGHDT, CDR2 YNNKEL (reference sequence). V was cut by 0 bases and J by 7 bases, with 7 bases left in between. The CDR3 region has the DNA TGTGCCAGCAGCCAAGATTTGAGGAACATTCAGTACTTC. Translation: CASSQDLRNIQYF.

This clonotype was observed at least ten times. V is TRBV15 and J is TRBJ2-6, with D tentatively TRBD2 (5 bases). The CDR3 consists of 19 residues. V dropped 1 base and J dropped 0 bases, with 16 bases sitting between them. Germline values: CDR1 LNHNV, CDR2 YYDKDF (reference sequence). The CDR3, as DNA: TGTGCCACCAGCAGAGCGTGGGAGCAGGCCCGCTCTGGGGCCAACGTCCTGACTTTC. Translating it yields CATSRAWEQARSGANVLTF.

The rearrangement uses TRBV7-3 and TRBJ2-1, with 9 bases fitting TRBD2. The CDR3 spans 16 residues. Losses at the gene ends were 1 base for V and 2 bases for J; bases not matched to a gene: 3. Germline CDR1 reads SGHTA; CDR2 reads FQGTGA. Here the CDR3 reads CASSLIGGRAYNEQFF. The CDR3 coding sequence is TGTGCCAGCAGCTTAATCGGCGGGAGGGCCTACAATGAGCAGTTCTTC.

This clonotype occurred many times. The chain combines TRBV15 with TRBJ2-3; 7 positions agree with TRBD2. The CDR3 has 15 amino acids. J was trimmed by 5 bases and V by 0 bases; bases with no gene match: 5. CDR1 is LNHNV, CDR2 YYDKDF, per germline (reference sequence). The CDR3 nucleotides read TGTGCCACCAGCAGAGAGGCGGGAGTCAGAGATACGCAGTATTTT. Translation: CATSREAGVRDTQYF.

This clonotype was seen more than once but under ten times. The chain employs TRBV6-4 and TRBJ2-3; TRBD1 matches 9 bases. CDR1 is MRHNA and CDR2 is SNTAGT in the germline V gene. The V segment lost 3 bases and the J segment 1 base; nucleotides outside the gene matches: 2. This CDR3 is 15 amino acids long. The CDR3 DNA reads as TGTGCCAGCAGTGAAGACAGGGGGGGCACAGATACGCAGTATTTT. Amino acid sequence: CASSEDRGGTDTQYF.

This clonotype turned up a few times. V and J are TRBV12-3 or TRBV12-4 and TRBJ2-1, with 7 nucleotides matching TRBD2. CDR3 length: 13 residues. V dropped 6 bases and J dropped 6; count of bases not matched to a gene: 5. CDR3 DNA: TGTGCCAGCAGCAGGACTAGTCGCAATGAGCAGTTCTTC. Its protein product is CASSRTSRNEQFF.

V and J are TRBV4-3 and TRBJ2-1; 7 bases fit TRBD1. Losses at the gene ends were 0 bases for V and 4 bases for J; bases not matched to a gene: 9. The CDR3 covers 17 residues. Germline V gives CDR1 LGHNA, CDR2 YSLEER. CDR3 DNA: TGCGCCAGCAGCCAAGACGCAGGACAGGTGAATTACAATGAGCAGTTCTTC. Amino acids: CASSQDAGQVNYNEQFF.

Notes on this clonotype: A junction boundary mismatches the germline segment, possibly from a read error. The rearrangement uses TRBV7-7 and TRBJ2-2; TRBD1 is a possible D gene (5 bases). CDR3 length: 15 amino acids. Germline V gene sequence: CDR1 SSHAT, CDR2 FNYEAQ (reference sequence). As DNA, the CDR3 is TGTGCTAGCAGCTTAGTGGGGCTAAACACCGGGGAGCTGTTTTTT. Encoded protein: CASSLVGLNTGELFF.

In its sample, this clonotype was seen once. V usage is TRBV5-1 and J usage is TRBJ1-2; TRBD1 is a possible D gene (5 bases). From germline, CDR1 is SGHRS and CDR2 YFSETQ. The CDR3 extends over 13 amino acids. Trimming removed 7 bases from V and 5 bases from J, with 15 bases in between. The CDR3 DNA reads TGCGCCAGCGGGGAAGGGACGTTGTATGGCTACACCTTC. Encoded protein: CASGEGTLYGYTF. Combining the CDR3 with reference TRBV5-1 and TRBJ1-2 gives the whole variable domain KAGVTQTPRYLIKTRGQQVTLSCSPISGHRSVSWYQQTPGQGLQFLFEYFSETQRNKGNFPGRFSGRQFSNSRSEMNVSTLELGDSALYLCASGEGTLYGYTFGSGTRLTVV.

The V and J genes are TRBV4-1 and TRBJ2-1; 8 bases are a match to TRBD2. Germline assignment: CDR1 MGHRA and CDR2 YSYEKL. The V segment lost 0 bases and the J segment 7 bases; nucleotides outside the gene matches: 5. The CDR3 is 15 residues long. The CDR3 nucleotides read TGCGCCAGCAGCCAAGAAGGGCTAGCGGGTAATGAGCAGTTCTTC. This encodes CASSQEGLAGNEQFF.

This clonotype was seen a handful of times. The J gene is TRBJ2-2, the V gene TRBV7-2; TRBD1 matches 9 bases. The CDR3 contains 15 residues. Germline values: CDR1 SGHTA, CDR2 FQGNSA. The V gene end was trimmed by 5 bases and the J gene end by 1 base; junction bases not matched to a gene: 2. The CDR3 DNA reads TGTGCCAGCAGCCGGGACAGGGTGAACACCGGGGAGCTGTTTTTT. Encoded protein: CASSRDRVNTGELFF.

The rearrangement joins TRBV7-3 to TRBJ1-2, with 10 bases lining up with TRBD1. Germline assignment: CDR1 SGHTA and CDR2 FQGTGA. The V gene end was trimmed by 5 bases and the J gene end by 7 bases; junction bases not matched to a gene: 10. The CDR3 is 15 residues long. The CDR3 reads CASSPMTGGQAGYTF. The CDR3 DNA reads as TGTGCCAGCAGCCCTATGACAGGGGGCCAGGCTGGCTACACCTTC.

The J gene is TRBJ2-1, the V gene TRBV9; no clear D. The CDR3 consists of 14 residues. V lost 2 bases to trimming and J lost 5 bases, with 11 bases between them. Germline V CDR1 and CDR2: SGDLS, YYNGEE. The CDR3 is CASSVDSYDNEQFF. In nucleotides, the CDR3 is TGTGCCAGCAGCGTTGACTCCTACGACAATGAGCAGTTCTTC.

This clonotype was seen many times. This sequence joins TRBV4-3 and TRBJ2-7, with TRBD2 matching over 7 bases. In germline, CDR1 is LGHNA, CDR2 YSLEER. V dropped 4 bases and J dropped 3; count of bases not matched to a gene: 9. The CDR3 totals 15 residues. This chain's CDR3 is CASSPVREGLYEQYF. The CDR3 bases are TGCGCCAGCAGCCCAGTAAGGGAGGGCCTCTACGAGCAGTACTTC.